The T cell receptor beta chain under discussion was sequenced for a study of shared clonotypes between healthy human individuals. Broader study findings: When compared with the clonotypes that were shared by all four sorted-subset donors, the non-shared clonotypes turned out to have lower generation probabilities.

Replicate PCRs run on sorted subsets employed approximately 0.2 ug DNA, 25,000 to 35,000 T cell genomes. The assay was immunoSEQ multiplex PCR, and TCRdb's table has in-frame clones only and misses some. The repertoire has almost 750,000 clones, roughly 72% of them found once; the top ten carry more than 1.5%. This clone was seen just once. Its antigen is currently unknown. V lost 5 bases, J lost 3 bases, and 4 bases stayed unmatched. The germline CDR1 and CDR2 sequences are MNHEY and SVGAGI. The length of the CDR3 is 14 residues. Material for sequencing was memory CD4+ T cells sorted from blood. Subset here: CD45RA-negative fraction. This TCR was recovered from a woman in her twenties or thirties in good health. The chain carries TRBV6-5 and TRBJ1-5; TRBD1 matches 7 bases. CDR3 DNA: TGTGCCAGCAGTCGACAGGGAAACAATCAGCCCCAGCATTTT. This sequence encodes CASSRQGNNQPQHF.